The rows below give T cell receptor beta chains drawn from one sample of a study of T cells of healthy individuals. TCRdb re-called the 5' RACE reads through MiXCR, storing one row per CDR3 protein. The table records tens of thousands of distinct CDR3 sequences, about 15% of them present only once. The receptors derive from a human donor in good health. Both conserved end residues are part of each CDR3. A D gene is named only where the DNA matches it firmly. Rows may omit the clone size; those that give it use once, few, many or a size class.

TRBJ2-5	TRBV6-5	NA	NA	TGTGCCAGCAGTTACTCATTTCGGGGGGAGACCCAGTACTTC	CASSYSFRGETQYF
TRBJ1-2	TRBV7-2	many	TRBD1	TGTGCCAGCAGCTTTAGAGCAGGGGGGATAGGCTACACCTTC	CASSFRAGGIGYTF
TRBJ1-5	TRBV9	many	NA	TGTGCCAGCAGCGCCGGAAGTCTGGGCAATCAGCCCCAGCATTTT	CASSAGSLGNQPQHF
TRBJ2-3	TRBV6-6	few	NA	TGTGCCAGCAGTTCGTTTGGCGGACAGAGACACACAGATACGCAGTATTTT	CASSSFGGQRHTDTQYF
TRBJ1-1	TRBV4-3	few	NA	TGCGCCAGCAGCCAACGTAAGGGGGCTGAAGCTTTCTTT	CASSQRKGAEAFF
TRBJ1-5	TRBV6-1	NA	NA	TGTGCCAGCAGTGTAGGAGAGCCCCAGCATTTT	CASSVGEPQHF
TRBJ2-1	TRBV6-2/TRBV6-3	few	TRBD2	TGTGCCAGCAGCCCTGGACTAGCGGGAGTGAATGAGCAGTTCTTC	CASSPGLAGVNEQFF
TRBJ2-6	TRBV2	few	TRBD1	TGTGCCAGCAGAGAACAGGGGGCGCCTTCTGGGGCCAACGTCCTGACTTTC	CASREQGAPSGANVLTF
TRBJ2-2	TRBV7-9	many	NA	TGTGCCAGCAGCTTAGTAGGTCCGCAGGCCGCGAACACCGGGGAGCTGTTTTTT	CASSLVGPQAANTGELFF
TRBJ1-1	TRBV27	few	TRBD1	TGTGCCAGCAGCTCCCAACAGGGGGTCACTGAAGCTTTCTTT	CASSSQQGVTEAFF
TRBJ2-7	TRBV20-1	medium-sized	TRBD2	TGCAGTGCTAGAGGTCAGGGACTAGCGAACGAGCAGTACTTC	CSARGQGLANEQYF
TRBJ2-1	TRBV2	NA	TRBD2	TGTGCCAGCACGACTAGCGCCGCCTACAATGAGCAGTTCTTC	CASTTSAAYNEQFF
TRBJ2-7	TRBV10-2	few	NA	TGCGCCAGCAGTGAGAGGGGGGAGGGCCGTATGTACTTC	CASSERGEGRMYF
TRBJ2-7	TRBV6-1	NA	TRBD1	TGTGCCAGCAGTGAAGTAGGGTCAGGGGGCCGCGAGCAGTACTTC	CASSEVGSGGREQYF
TRBJ2-7	TRBV3-1	few	NA	TGTGCCAGCAGGCAAGAGGGGACCTACGAGCAGTACTTC	CASRQEGTYEQYF
TRBJ2-7	TRBV4-3	many	NA	TGCGCCAGCAGCCGCGACAGGACCCCGGGCCACGAGCAGTACTTC	CASSRDRTPGHEQYF